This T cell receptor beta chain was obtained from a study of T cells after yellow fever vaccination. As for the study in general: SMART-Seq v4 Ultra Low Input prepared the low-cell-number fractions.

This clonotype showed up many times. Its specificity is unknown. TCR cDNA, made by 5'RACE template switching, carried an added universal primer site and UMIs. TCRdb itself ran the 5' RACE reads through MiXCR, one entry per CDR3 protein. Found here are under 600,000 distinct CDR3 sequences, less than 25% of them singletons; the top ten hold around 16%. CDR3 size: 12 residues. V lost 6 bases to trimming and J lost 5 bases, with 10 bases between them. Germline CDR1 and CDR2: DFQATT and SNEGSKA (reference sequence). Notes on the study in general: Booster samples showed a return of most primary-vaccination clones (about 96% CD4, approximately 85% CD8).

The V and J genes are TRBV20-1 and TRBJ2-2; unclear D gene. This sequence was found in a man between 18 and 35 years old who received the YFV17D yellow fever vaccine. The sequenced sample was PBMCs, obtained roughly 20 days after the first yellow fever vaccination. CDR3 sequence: CSAPEVTGELFF. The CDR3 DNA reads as TGCAGTGCCCCGGAAGTAACCGGGGAGCTGTTTTTT.